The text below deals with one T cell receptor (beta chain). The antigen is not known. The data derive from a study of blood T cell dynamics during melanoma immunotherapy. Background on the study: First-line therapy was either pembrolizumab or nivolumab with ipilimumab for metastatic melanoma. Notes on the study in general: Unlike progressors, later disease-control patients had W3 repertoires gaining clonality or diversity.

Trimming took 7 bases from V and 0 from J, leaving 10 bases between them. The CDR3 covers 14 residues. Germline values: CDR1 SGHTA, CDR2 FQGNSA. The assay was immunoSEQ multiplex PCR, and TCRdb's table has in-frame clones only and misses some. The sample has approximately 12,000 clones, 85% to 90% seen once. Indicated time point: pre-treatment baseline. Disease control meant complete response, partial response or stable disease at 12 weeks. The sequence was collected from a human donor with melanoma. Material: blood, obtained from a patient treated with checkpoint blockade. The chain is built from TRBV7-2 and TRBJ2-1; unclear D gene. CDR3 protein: CASMRPSSYNEQFF. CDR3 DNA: TGTGCCAGCATGAGGCCAAGCTCCTACAATGAGCAGTTCTTC.